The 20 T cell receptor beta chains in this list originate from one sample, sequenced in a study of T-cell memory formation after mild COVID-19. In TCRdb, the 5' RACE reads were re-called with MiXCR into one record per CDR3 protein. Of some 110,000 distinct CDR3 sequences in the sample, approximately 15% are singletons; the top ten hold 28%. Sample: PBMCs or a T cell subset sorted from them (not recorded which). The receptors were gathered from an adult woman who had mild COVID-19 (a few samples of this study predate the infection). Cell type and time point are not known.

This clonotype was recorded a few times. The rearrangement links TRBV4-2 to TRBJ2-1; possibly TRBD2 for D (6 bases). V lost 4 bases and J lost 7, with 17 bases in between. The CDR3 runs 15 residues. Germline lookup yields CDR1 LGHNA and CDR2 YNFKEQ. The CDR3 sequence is CASSPNEGGINEQFF. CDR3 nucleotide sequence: TGTGCCAGCAGCCCGAACGAGGGCGGGATAAATGAGCAGTTCTTC.

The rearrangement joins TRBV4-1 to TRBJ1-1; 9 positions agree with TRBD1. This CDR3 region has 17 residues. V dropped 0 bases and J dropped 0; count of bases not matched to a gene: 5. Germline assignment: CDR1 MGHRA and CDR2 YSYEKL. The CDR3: CASSQERTGVMNTEAFF. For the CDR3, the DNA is TGCGCCAGCAGCCAAGAGAGGACAGGGGTCATGAACACTGAAGCTTTCTTT.

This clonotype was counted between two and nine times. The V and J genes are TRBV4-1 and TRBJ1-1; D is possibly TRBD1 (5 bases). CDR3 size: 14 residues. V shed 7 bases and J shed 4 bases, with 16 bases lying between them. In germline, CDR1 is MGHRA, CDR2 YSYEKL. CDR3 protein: CASKDFREGTEAFF. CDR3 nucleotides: TGCGCCAGCAAGGACTTCAGGGAGGGCACTGAAGCTTTCTTT.

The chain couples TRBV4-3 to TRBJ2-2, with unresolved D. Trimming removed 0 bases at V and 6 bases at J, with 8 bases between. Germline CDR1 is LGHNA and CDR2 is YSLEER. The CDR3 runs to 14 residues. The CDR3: CASSQEATSGELFF. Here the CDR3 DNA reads TGCGCCAGCAGCCAAGAGGCGACTTCCGGGGAGCTGTTTTTT.

CDR3 sequence reads: CASSSRTAYEQYF. The CDR3, as DNA: TGTGCCAGCAGCTCGAGGACAGCCTACGAGCAGTACTTC. The chain carries TRBV7-9 and TRBJ2-7; possibly TRBD1 for D (6 bases). The CDR3 length is 13 residues. V was cut by 4 bases and J by 2 bases, with 9 bases left in between. Germline lookup yields CDR1 SEHNR and CDR2 FQNEAQ (reference sequence).

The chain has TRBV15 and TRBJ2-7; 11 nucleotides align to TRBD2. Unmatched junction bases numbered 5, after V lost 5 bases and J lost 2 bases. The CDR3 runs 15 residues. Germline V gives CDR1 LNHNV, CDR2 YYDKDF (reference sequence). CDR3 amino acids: CATSSATSGTYEQYF. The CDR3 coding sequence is TGTGCCACCAGCTCGGCGACTAGCGGGACCTACGAGCAGTACTTC.

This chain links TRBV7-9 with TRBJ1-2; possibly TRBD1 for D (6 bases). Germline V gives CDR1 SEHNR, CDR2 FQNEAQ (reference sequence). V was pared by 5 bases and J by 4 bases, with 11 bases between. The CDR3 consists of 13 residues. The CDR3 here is CASSTGHAYGYTF. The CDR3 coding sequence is TGTGCCAGCAGCACGGGACACGCCTATGGCTACACCTTC. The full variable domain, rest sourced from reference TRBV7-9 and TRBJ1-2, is DTGVSQNPRHKITKRGQNVTFRCDPISEHNRLYWYRQTLGQGPEFLTYFQNEAQLEKSRLLSDRFSAERPKGSFSTLEIQRTEQGDSAMYLCASSTGHAYGYTFGSGTRLTVV.

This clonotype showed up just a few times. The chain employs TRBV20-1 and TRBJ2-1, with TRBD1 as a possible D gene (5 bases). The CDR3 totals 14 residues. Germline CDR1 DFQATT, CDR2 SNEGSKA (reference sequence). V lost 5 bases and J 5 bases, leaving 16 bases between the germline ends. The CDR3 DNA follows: TGCAGTGCTGATGGGGCTAACCTCCACAATGAGCAGTTCTTC. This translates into CSADGANLHNEQFF.

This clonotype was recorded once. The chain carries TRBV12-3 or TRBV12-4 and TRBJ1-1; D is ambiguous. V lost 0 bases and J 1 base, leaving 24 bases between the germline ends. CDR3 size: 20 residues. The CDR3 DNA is TGTGCCAGCAGTTTAGCGTGGGCCGCCGGCGGGCCCGAGAAGAACACTGAAGCTTTCTTT. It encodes CASSLAWAAGGPEKNTEAFF.

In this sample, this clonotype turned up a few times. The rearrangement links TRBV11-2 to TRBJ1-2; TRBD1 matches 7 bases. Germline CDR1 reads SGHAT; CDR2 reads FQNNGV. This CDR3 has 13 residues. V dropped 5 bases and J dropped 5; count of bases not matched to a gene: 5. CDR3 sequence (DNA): TGTGCCAGCAGCGGCACAGGGGTTTATGGCTACACCTTC. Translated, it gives CASSGTGVYGYTF. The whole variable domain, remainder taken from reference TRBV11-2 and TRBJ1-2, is EAGVAQSPRYKIIEKRQSVAFWCNPISGHATLYWYQQILGQGPKLLIQFQNNGVVDDSQLPKDRFSAERLKGVDSTLKIQPAKLEDSAVYLCASSGTGVYGYTFGSGTRLTVV.

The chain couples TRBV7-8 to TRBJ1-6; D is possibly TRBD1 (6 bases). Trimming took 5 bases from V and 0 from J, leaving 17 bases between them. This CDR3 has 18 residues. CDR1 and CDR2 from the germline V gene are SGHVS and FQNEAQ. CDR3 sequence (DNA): TGTGCCAGCAGCCAAAGGGGACATACGAACTCCTATAATTCACCCCTCCACTTT. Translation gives CASSQRGHTNSYNSPLHF. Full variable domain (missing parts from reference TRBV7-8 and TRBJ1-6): GAGVSQSPRYKVAKRGQDVALRCDPISGHVSLFWYQQALGQGPEFLTYFQNEAQLDKSGLPSDRFFAERPEGSVSTLKIQRTQQEDSAVYLCASSQRGHTNSYNSPLHFGNGTRLTVT.

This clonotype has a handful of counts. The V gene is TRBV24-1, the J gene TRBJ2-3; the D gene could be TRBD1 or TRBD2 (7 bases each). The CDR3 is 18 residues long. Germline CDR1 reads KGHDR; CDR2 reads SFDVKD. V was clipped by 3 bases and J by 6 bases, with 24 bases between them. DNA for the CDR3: TGTGCCACCAGTGATCTCCCCGGCGGGGGACAGCCAAGGGATACGCAGTATTTT. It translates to CATSDLPGGGQPRDTQYF.

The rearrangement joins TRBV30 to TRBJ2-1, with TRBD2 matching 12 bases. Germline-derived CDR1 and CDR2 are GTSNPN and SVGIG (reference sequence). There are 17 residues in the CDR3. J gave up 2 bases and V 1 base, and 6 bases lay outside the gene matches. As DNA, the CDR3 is TGTGCCTGGAGTGGACTAGCGGGAGTCGGGACCTACAATGAGCAGTTCTTC. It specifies CAWSGLAGVGTYNEQFF.

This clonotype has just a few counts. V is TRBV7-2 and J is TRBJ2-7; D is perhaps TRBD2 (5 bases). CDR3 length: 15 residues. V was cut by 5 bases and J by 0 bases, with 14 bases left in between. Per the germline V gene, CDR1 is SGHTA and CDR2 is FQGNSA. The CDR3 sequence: CASSPPSPVSYEQYF. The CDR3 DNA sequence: TGTGCCAGCAGCCCGCCTAGCCCAGTCTCCTACGAGCAGTACTTC.

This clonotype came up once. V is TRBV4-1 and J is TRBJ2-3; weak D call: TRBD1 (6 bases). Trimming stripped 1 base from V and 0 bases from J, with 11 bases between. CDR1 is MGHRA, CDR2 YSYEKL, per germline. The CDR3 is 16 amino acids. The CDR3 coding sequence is TGCGCCAGCAGCCAAGCAGACAGGTCCAGCACAGATACGCAGTATTTT. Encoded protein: CASSQADRSSTDTQYF.

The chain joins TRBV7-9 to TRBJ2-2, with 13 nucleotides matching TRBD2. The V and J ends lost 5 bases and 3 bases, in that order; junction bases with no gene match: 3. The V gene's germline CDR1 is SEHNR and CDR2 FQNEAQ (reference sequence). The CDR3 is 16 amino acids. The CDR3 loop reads CASSEGLAGDTGELFF. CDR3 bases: TGTGCCAGCAGCGAAGGACTAGCGGGAGACACCGGGGAGCTGTTTTTT.

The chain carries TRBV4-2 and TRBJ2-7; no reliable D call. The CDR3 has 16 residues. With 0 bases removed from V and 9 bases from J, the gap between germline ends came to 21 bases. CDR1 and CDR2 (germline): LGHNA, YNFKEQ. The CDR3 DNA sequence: TGTGCCAGCAGCCAAGAAACGAGCCAGTATCGGTTTCGGCAGTACTTC. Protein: CASSQETSQYRFRQYF.

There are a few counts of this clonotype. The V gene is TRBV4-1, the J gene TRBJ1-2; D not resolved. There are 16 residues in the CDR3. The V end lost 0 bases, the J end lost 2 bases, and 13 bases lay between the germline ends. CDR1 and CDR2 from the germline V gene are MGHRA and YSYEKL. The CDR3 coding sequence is TGCGCCAGCAGCCAAGATCAAGGCAGCCAGAACTATGGCTACACCTTC. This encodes CASSQDQGSQNYGYTF.

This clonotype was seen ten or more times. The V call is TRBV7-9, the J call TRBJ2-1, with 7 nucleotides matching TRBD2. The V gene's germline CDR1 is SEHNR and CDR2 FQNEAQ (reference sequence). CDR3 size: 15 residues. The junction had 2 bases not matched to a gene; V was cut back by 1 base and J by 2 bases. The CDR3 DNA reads TGTGCCAGCAGCTTAGGGGGACTAACCTACAATGAGCAGTTCTTC. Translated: CASSLGGLTYNEQFF.

The CDR3 sequence is CASTLRRRQFF. CDR3 DNA: TGCGCCAGCACCCTCAGGCGAAGGCAGTTCTTC. The V gene is TRBV5-1, the J gene TRBJ2-1; D uncertain. CDR3 length: 11 amino acids. The germline CDR1 and CDR2 sequences are SGHRS and YFSETQ. The V and J ends lost 6 bases and 12 bases respectively, with 13 bases between them.